Listed below are T cell receptor beta chains from one sample, sequenced in a study of CD8+ T cells in alopecia areata. Measured with immunoSEQ multiplex PCR; TCRdb has only the in-frame clones, and not every one. Among around 150,000 clones, about three fifths were seen once, and the ten largest hold 30% to 45%. The specimen sequenced was CD8+ T cells sorted from blood. The source is a human donor in good health. Each CDR3 is given with its conserved first and last residue. Fields, in order: clone size, V gene, J gene, CDR3 protein. Size is omitted from some rows. Given values are once, few, many or a class for expanded clones.

clone_size: -; v_call: TRBV5-6; j_call: TRBJ2-4; cdr3_aa: CASSLMGEGNIQYF
clone_size: -; v_call: TRBV29-1; j_call: TRBJ2-7; cdr3_aa: CSVGPGNEQYF
clone_size: few; v_call: TRBV29-1; j_call: TRBJ1-2; cdr3_aa: CSVDSRKGYTF
clone_size: -; v_call: TRBV2; j_call: TRBJ2-5; cdr3_aa: CARATGPQETQYF
clone_size: few; v_call: TRBV6-5; j_call: TRBJ2-1; cdr3_aa: CASISGYNEQFF
clone_size: -; v_call: TRBV2; j_call: TRBJ2-2; cdr3_aa: CASSVQEYTGELFF
clone_size: -; v_call: TRBV7-6; j_call: TRBJ1-2; cdr3_aa: CASSPLTANYGYTF
clone_size: -; v_call: TRBV7-9; j_call: TRBJ2-5; cdr3_aa: CASRPARREDQETQYF
clone_size: -; v_call: TRBV2; j_call: TRBJ2-3; cdr3_aa: CASSDMDRTTDTQYF
clone_size: once; v_call: TRBV27; j_call: TRBJ2-7; cdr3_aa: CASSLSIPGKQYF
clone_size: -; v_call: TRBV18; j_call: TRBJ2-7; cdr3_aa: CASSHYGGSAFYEQYF
clone_size: -; v_call: TRBV4-1; j_call: TRBJ2-1; cdr3_aa: CASSQEDFTGNEQFF
clone_size: few; v_call: TRBV7-8; j_call: TRBJ2-5; cdr3_aa: CASSRWTSGREETQYF
clone_size: few; v_call: TRBV6-6; j_call: TRBJ1-2; cdr3_aa: CASSLSRGDGGYTF